This TCR beta chain emerged from a study of blood T cell repertoires in COVID-19. In the study overall: T cells, B-cell-depleted T cells, or PBMCs provided the cDNA or gDNA that served as material.

Donors of Cohort 3 who recovered were those that had two negative PCRs, clearance, or symptom resolution. Source study methods: Reference gene primer amplification yielded estimated nucleated cell counts. This table comes from immunoSEQ multiplex PCR, and its TCRdb copy is limited to in-frame clones, with some not included. V and J calls plus clone size are reproduced from that table; the DNA served to infer D and trimming. The table has roughly 300,000 clones, more than 85% seen once. V was cut by 2 bases and J by 7 bases, with 18 bases left in between. This CDR3 has 16 residues. The germline V gene encodes CDR1 LGHNA and CDR2 YSLEER.

The chain links TRBV4-3 to TRBJ2-1, with D tentatively TRBD2 (6 bases). Sequenced sample: PBMCs or T cells enriched from blood (not recorded which). The clonotype originates from a woman in her 30s who had recovered from COVID-19. This chain's CDR3 is CASSQTTFVAANEQFF. CDR3 sequence (DNA): TGCGCCAGCAGCCAAACGACGTTCGTAGCGGCAAATGAGCAGTTCTTC.